The rows below give T cell receptor beta chains drawn from one sample of a study of blood T cell repertoires in COVID-19. Data came from immunoSEQ multiplex PCR; TCRdb stores just in-frame clones and leaves some out. Of 250,000 to 300,000 clones in the sample, approximately 90% are singletons; the top ten hold 3.7%. Sequencing was carried out using peripheral blood. The receptors were sampled from a woman aged 35 to 49 with acute or convalescent COVID-19. The CDR3 runs from the conserved cysteine through the conserved F or W. D genes are given only for firm matches. A clone size is listed for some rows: how often the clone was seen (once, few, many), or a class if it is expanded.

>TRBV5-1|14|TRBJ1-2|-|TRBD1
TGCGCCAGCAGCTTGGGGGACAGTACCTATGGCTACACCTTC
CASSLGDSTYGYTF
>TRBV1|18|TRBJ1-6|-|-
TGCACCAGCAGCCCCCCGCCCCTAACAGGGATGAATAATTCACCCCTCCACTTT
CTSSPPPLTGMNNSPLHF
>TRBV6-5|13|TRBJ1-2|-|-
TGTGCCAGCAGGCCGGTAGGGGCCTATGGCTACACCTTC
CASRPVGAYGYTF
>TRBV12-3/TRBV12-4|13|TRBJ1-2|-|TRBD1
TGTGCCAGCAGCAAGGACAGGGCTCAAGGCTACACCTTC
CASSKDRAQGYTF
>TRBV11-2|16|TRBJ2-3|-|-
TGTGCCAGCAGCTTTGACGGGACAAAGTTTGCAGATACGCAGTATTTT
CASSFDGTKFADTQYF
>TRBV2|14|TRBJ2-4|-|-
TGTGCCGACCGGGTCCACGAGCCCTCAAACATTCAGTACTTC
CADRVHEPSNIQYF
>TRBV11-2|14|TRBJ2-4|-|-
TGTGCCAGCAGCTTAGATAGACACGGAAACATTCAGTACTTC
CASSLDRHGNIQYF
>TRBV9|14|TRBJ1-3|-|-
TGTGCCAGCAGCGTCACAGGGTCAGGAAACACCATATATTTT
CASSVTGSGNTIYF
>TRBV2|13|TRBJ1-3|-|-
TGTGCCAGCAGTCTAGGACAGGGAAACACCATATATTTT
CASSLGQGNTIYF
>TRBV7-9|14|TRBJ2-5|few|-
TGTGCCAGCAGCATGATGAACAAGGGGGAGACCCAGTACTTC
CASSMMNKGETQYF
>TRBV19|14|TRBJ1-2|-|-
TGTGCCAGTAGTATACCGGGAACCATCTATGGCTACACCTTC
CASSIPGTIYGYTF
>TRBV7-8|16|TRBJ2-3|-|TRBD2
TGTGCCAGCAGCTTACTAGCGGGGAGATTCACAGATACGCAGTATTTT
CASSLLAGRFTDTQYF
>TRBV27|19|TRBJ2-5|-|TRBD1
TGTGCCAGCAGTCTAAGGGGGATTAAGTTAGGGGGCTATCAAGAGACCCAGTACTTC
CASSLRGIKLGGYQETQYF
>TRBV5-5|14|TRBJ1-3|once|-
TGTGCCAGCACCAGGGCATGGTCGGGAAACACCATATATTTT
CASTRAWSGNTIYF
>TRBV7-9|15|TRBJ1-3|once|-
TGTGCCAGCACCCCTCTCCAGGACTCTGGAAACACCATATATTTT
CASTPLQDSGNTIYF
>TRBV15|20|TRBJ2-3|-|TRBD2
TGTGCCACCAGCAGTAGCAGCGGGGGGTTAAAGGCCCGATACACAGATACGCAGTATTTT
CATSSSSGGLKARYTDTQYF
>TRBV30|13|TRBJ1-1|-|TRBD1
TGTGCCTGGAGCGCAAACAGGGGTCGTGAAGCTTTCTTT
CAWSANRGREAFF
>TRBV5-1|16|TRBJ2-1|once|-
TGCGCCAGCAGCCCCGGAGCGGGCGGACACCACAATGAGCAGTTCTTC
CASSPGAGGHHNEQFF
>TRBV29-1|17|TRBJ2-3|-|TRBD2
TGCAGCGCCTTCGGGCTAGCGGGGGGTAAGATCCGAGATACGCAGTATTTT
CSAFGLAGGKIRDTQYF
>TRBV10-3|16|TRBJ2-1|-|TRBD2
TGTGCCATCAACTCCCAGGGCGGGGGGGCTCAGAATGAGCAGTTCTTC
CAINSQGGGAQNEQFF
>TRBV5-1|14|TRBJ1-1|-|-
TGCGCCAGCAGCTTTTTAGGAGGGAACACTGAAGCTTTCTTT
CASSFLGGNTEAFF
>TRBV7-2|15|TRBJ2-3|-|TRBD2
TGTGCCAGCAGCCTGATAGCGGGGTCCACAGATACGCAGTATTTT
CASSLIAGSTDTQYF
>TRBV4-1|13|TRBJ1-1|-|-
TGCGCCAGCAGCCAAGATGTGGAGGGACCTCGGGCTTTT
CASSQDVEGPRAF
>TRBV6-6|13|TRBJ1-2|few|-
TGTGCCAGCAGTTCAGCGTCGAACTATGGCTACACCTTC
CASSSASNYGYTF
>TRBV6-4|15|TRBJ2-3|-|-
TGTGCCAGCAGTGACTCCGGCGGGAGCACAGATACGCAGTATTTT
CASSDSGGSTDTQYF
>TRBV6-5|15|TRBJ1-2|-|-
TGTGCCAGCAGTTACTCACCTTTGGGCCGATATGGCTACACCTTC
CASSYSPLGRYGYTF
>TRBV19|14|TRBJ1-5|once|-
TGTGCCAGTAGTACTCAGGGGAGCAATCAGCCCCAGCATTTT
CASSTQGSNQPQHF
>TRBV29-1|14|TRBJ2-1|-|TRBD2
TGCAGCGTTGACGGACTAGCTGGAGCCAATGAGCAGTTCTTC
CSVDGLAGANEQFF
>TRBV5-4|15|TRBJ1-2|-|-
TGTGCCAGCAGCCCCGGGGTCCTTAAGGCATATGGCTACACCTTC
CASSPGVLKAYGYTF
>TRBV6-5|15|TRBJ2-1|-|TRBD1
TGTGCCAGCAGTTCCGAGACAGGGGCCTACAATGAGCAGTTCTTC
CASSSETGAYNEQFF
>TRBV11-2|14|TRBJ2-5|once|-
TGTGCCAGCAGGAGATGGCAGGACCAAGAGACCCAGTACTTC
CASRRWQDQETQYF
>TRBV7-8|16|TRBJ1-5|once|-
TGTGCCAGCAGCTTAGGTACAGAATATAGCAATCAGCCCCAGCATTTT
CASSLGTEYSNQPQHF
>TRBV9|15|TRBJ2-2|-|TRBD2
TGTGCCAGCAGCGTAGGGACTAGCAACACCGGGGAGCTGTTTTTT
CASSVGTSNTGELFF
>TRBV24-1|13|TRBJ1-3|-|-
TGTGCCACCGACATCGAGATCGGAAACACCATATATTTT
CATDIEIGNTIYF
>TRBV3-1/TRBV3-2|18|TRBJ2-1|-|TRBD2
TGTGCCAGCAGCCCCCCGTCCGCGAGGCTAGCGGGCTACAATGAGCAGTTCTTC
CASSPPSARLAGYNEQFF
>TRBV5-1|17|TRBJ2-2|-|-
TGCGCCAGCAGCTCGGGACTAGACAGGGGGAATTCCGGGGAGCTGTTTTTT
CASSSGLDRGNSGELFF
>TRBV5-1|14|TRBJ1-2|-|TRBD1
TGCGCCAGCAGCTCTCAAACAGGGGGCGATGGCTACACCTTC
CASSSQTGGDGYTF
>TRBV19|13|TRBJ1-1|-|-
TGTGCCAGTAGTATAACAGGGAACACTGAAGCTTTCTTT
CASSITGNTEAFF